Below, 27 T cell receptor beta chains from the same sample are listed, as sequenced in a study of blood T cell repertoires in COVID-19. The protocol was immunoSEQ multiplex PCR, while the TCRdb copy is restricted to in-frame clones and leaves out a portion. This sample has about 150,000 clones, with roughly 89% found just once. Sequenced sample: peripheral blood. The receptors were gathered from a human donor in a cohort sampled during active COVID-19.

The rearrangement joins TRBV3-1 (or the pseudogene TRBV3-2) to TRBJ1-5; 9 bases line up with TRBD1. V trimming: 6 bases; J trimming: 9 bases; junction bases outside the gene matches: 9. The CDR3 spans 14 residues. CDR1 is LGHDT and CDR2 is YNNKEL in the germline V gene (reference sequence). The CDR3 sequence: CASSLGQGLPPQHF. The CDR3 nucleotides read TGTGCCAGCAGTCTGGGACAGGGCCTTCCGCCCCAGCATTTT.

This clone occurred a few times. The V gene is TRBV4-1, the J gene TRBJ2-7, with no clear D. Germline V gene lookup returns CDR1 MGHRA and CDR2 YSYEKL. Between the trimmed V and J ends, which lost 3 bases and 6 bases, there was a span of 12 bases. CDR3 size: 13 residues. The CDR3 spells CASSQATTLEQYF. Here the CDR3 DNA reads TGCGCCAGCAGCCAGGCTACTACCCTCGAGCAGTACTTC.

This chain connects TRBV5-5 to TRBJ2-1; 10 nucleotides match TRBD2. From germline, CDR1 is SGHKS and CDR2 YYEKEE (reference sequence). V dropped 2 bases and J dropped 10; count of bases not matched to a gene: 12. The CDR3 length is 16 residues. The CDR3 sequence is CASSFLSGRLVGEQFF. CDR3 bases: TGTGCCAGCAGCTTCCTTAGCGGGAGGTTAGTAGGAGAGCAGTTCTTC.

The chain recombines TRBV9 with TRBJ1-1, with D unclear. V was shortened by 2 bases and J by 1 base, with 9 bases between the two germline ends. Germline V gene sequence: CDR1 SGDLS, CDR2 YYNGEE. CDR3 length: 14 residues. The CDR3 loop is CASSVSITNTEAFF. In DNA form, the CDR3 reads TGTGCCAGCAGCGTTAGCATCACGAACACTGAAGCTTTCTTT.

The CDR3 region is CASSPSGTGQYEQYF. CDR3 DNA sequence: TGTGCCAGCAGCCCTTCAGGGACAGGGCAGTACGAGCAGTACTTC. The chain couples TRBV3-1 (or the pseudogene TRBV3-2) to TRBJ2-7, with 9 bases aligning to TRBD1. CDR3 length: 15 amino acids. J gave up 4 bases and V 4 bases, and 8 bases lay outside the gene matches. CDR1 and CDR2 from the germline V gene are LGHDT and YNNKEL (reference sequence).

The sample holds a few counts of this clone. The gene calls are TRBV27 and TRBJ2-1, with D maybe TRBD2 (5 bases). Per the germline V gene, CDR1 is MNHEY and CDR2 is SMNVEV (reference sequence). Trimming stripped 6 bases from V and 8 bases from J, with 26 bases between. The CDR3 loop spans 17 amino acids. In DNA form, the CDR3 reads TGTGCCAGCAGACAACAAATAAATGAGGGCCCAAGGGATGAGCAGTTCTTC. It specifies CASRQQINEGPRDEQFF.

The J gene is TRBJ1-3, the V gene TRBV11-2, with D possibly being TRBD1 (6 bases). The CDR3 has 16 amino acids. Trimming left V 2 bases short and J 0 bases short, with 11 bases between. Germline loops: CDR1 SGHAT, CDR2 FQNNGV. The CDR3 region has the DNA TGTGCCAGCAGCTTATCACAGGGATACTCTGGAAACACCATATATTTT. Its translation: CASSLSQGYSGNTIYF.

The chain has TRBV7-3 and TRBJ2-7; 13 nucleotides align to TRBD2. CDR3 length: 13 residues. V gave up 3 bases and J gave up 11 bases; unmatched junction bases: 4. The germline gives CDR1 SGHTA, CDR2 FQGTGA. CDR3 DNA sequence: TGTGCCAGCAGCTTTACTAGCGGGAGGGAAAAGTACTTC. It specifies CASSFTSGREKYF.

V is TRBV28 and J is TRBJ2-1; 9 bases are shared with TRBD1. Losses at the gene ends were 2 bases for V and 3 bases for J; bases not matched to a gene: 5. The CDR3 consists of 16 residues. The germline CDR1 and CDR2 sequences are MDHEN and SYDVKM. DNA for the CDR3: TGTGCCAGCAGTTTACAACAGGGGGCGGGCTACAATGAGCAGTTCTTC. Encoded protein: CASSLQQGAGYNEQFF.

The rearrangement links TRBV6-5 to TRBJ2-1, with D maybe TRBD2 (5 bases). With 0 bases removed from V and 3 bases from J, the gap between germline ends came to 9 bases. CDR1 is MNHEY and CDR2 is SVGAGI in the germline V gene. CDR3 length equals 15 residues. The CDR3 reads CASSYSSAGYNEQFF. CDR3 sequence (DNA): TGTGCCAGCAGTTACTCGTCGGCGGGCTACAATGAGCAGTTCTTC.

The rearrangement joins TRBV5-6 to TRBJ1-4; 7 bases are a match to TRBD1. In germline, CDR1 is SGHDT, CDR2 YYEEEE. Germline trimming cut 1 base from V and 5 bases from J; bases unmatched to any gene: 8. This CDR3 has 16 residues. The CDR3 protein is CASSLSTGTANEKLFF. Here the CDR3 DNA reads TGTGCCAGCAGCTTGTCGACCGGGACAGCGAATGAAAAACTGTTTTTT.

The V gene is TRBV11-3, the J gene TRBJ2-5, with a possible D match to TRBD1 (8 bases). The CDR3 covers 16 residues. Germline assignment: CDR1 SGHNT and CDR2 YENEEA. V shed 5 bases and J shed 3 bases, with 19 bases lying between them. The CDR3 coding sequence is TGTGCCAGCAGCGGACGGACAGGGAGGGGGAAAGAGACCCAGTACTTC. Its protein product is CASSGRTGRGKETQYF.

This clone was counted a single time. V usage is TRBV28 and J usage is TRBJ2-7; 7 bases align to TRBD2. Germline V lookup: CDR1 MDHEN, CDR2 SYDVKM. J gave up 3 bases and V 6 bases, and 5 bases lay outside the gene matches. The CDR3 runs 13 residues. The CDR3 spells CASRTSRGYEQYF. For the CDR3, the DNA is TGTGCCAGCAGGACTAGCCGTGGCTACGAGCAGTACTTC.

The chain combines TRBV9 with TRBJ1-6, with TRBD1 as a possible D gene (5 bases). Trimming cost V 4 bases and J 4 bases, with 15 bases left between them. CDR3 length equals 16 residues. The germline gives CDR1 SGDLS, CDR2 YYNGEE. Here the CDR3 reads CASSPPGDPYNSPLHF. CDR3 bases: TGTGCCAGCAGCCCACCGGGGGACCCTTATAATTCACCCCTCCACTTT.

V usage is TRBV27 and J usage is TRBJ2-7; 9 nucleotides line up with TRBD2. Germline CDR1 is MNHEY and CDR2 is SMNVEV (reference sequence). The CDR3 consists of 14 residues. After removal of 2 bases from V and 4 bases from J, the junction contained 3 bases not matched to a gene. In nucleotides, the CDR3 is TGTGCCAGCAGTTTAGCGGGGGGGCGGTACGAGCAGTACTTC. This translates into CASSLAGGRYEQYF.

The sample holds a few counts of this clone. The CDR3: CASSRAGNGELFF. DNA for the CDR3: TGTGCCAGCTCCCGGGCAGGGAACGGGGAGCTGTTTTTT. This chain uses TRBV18 with TRBJ2-2; D is perhaps TRBD1 (5 bases). There are 13 residues in the CDR3. Trimming removed 6 bases from V and 7 bases from J, with 12 bases in between. Germline CDR1 reads KGHSH; CDR2 reads LQKENI. Looking up the rest from reference TRBV18 and TRBJ2-2 gives the full variable domain: NAGVMQNPRHLVRRRGQEARLRCSPMKGHSHVYWYRQLPEEGLKFMVYLQKENIIDESGMPKERFSAEFPKEGPSILRIQQVVRGDSAAYFCASSRAGNGELFFGEGSRLTVL.

V is TRBV7-3 and J is TRBJ1-2, with a possible D match to TRBD1 (5 bases). V gave up 8 bases and J gave up 4 bases, with 14 bases separating them. The V gene's germline CDR1 is SGHTA and CDR2 FQGTGA. CDR3 length equals 13 residues. For the CDR3, the DNA is TGTGCCAGCGAACAAAACAGGACCTATGGCTACACCTTC. Translating it yields CASEQNRTYGYTF.

The chain joins TRBV19 to TRBJ2-7; 7 bases are a match to TRBD1. Trimming at V came to 5 bases and at J to 3 bases, leaving 10 bases not matched to a gene. CDR3 size: 15 residues. CDR1 and CDR2 from the germline V gene are LNHDA and SQIVND (reference sequence). In DNA, the CDR3 is TGTGCCAGTAGTTCCGCGGACAGGAGGTTCTACGAGCAGTACTTC. Protein: CASSSADRRFYEQYF.

This rearrangement joins TRBV6-5 to TRBJ2-1, with 8 nucleotides matching TRBD2. Losses at the gene ends were 7 bases for V and 9 bases for J; bases not matched to a gene: 11. This CDR3 region has 14 residues. Looked up from germline, CDR1 is MNHEY and CDR2 is SVGAGI. CDR3 DNA: TGTGCCAGCATCCCCCGGGGGGGGGTATTTGAGCAGTTCTTC. It specifies CASIPRGGVFEQFF.

This clone appeared once. This chain links TRBV7-3 with TRBJ2-5; no clear D. This CDR3 contains 11 residues. Germline CDR1 SGHTA, CDR2 FQGTGA. V was shortened by 4 bases and J by 2 bases, with 2 bases between the two germline ends. CDR3 bases: TGTGCCAGCAGCTCACAAGAGACCCAGTACTTC. This encodes CASSSQETQYF.

This rearrangement joins TRBV6-5 to TRBJ2-4, with 8 bases aligning to TRBD1. CDR1 and CDR2 (germline): MNHEY, SVGAGI. The CDR3 runs to 15 residues. Trimming took 6 bases from V and 3 from J; bases not matched to a gene: 7. This CDR3 reads CASSETGVGKNIQYF. DNA for the CDR3: TGTGCCAGCAGCGAGACAGGGGTAGGCAAAAACATTCAGTACTTC.

The J gene is TRBJ2-1, the V gene TRBV3-1 (or the pseudogene TRBV3-2), with 12 bases matching TRBD2. The CDR3 consists of 16 residues. With 4 bases clipped from V and 6 bases from J, the junction kept 7 bases outside the gene matches. Germline CDR1 LGHDT, CDR2 YNNKEL (reference sequence). CDR3 DNA sequence: TGTGCCAGCAGCCTCCCTCCTAGCGGGGGGGCCAATGAGCAGTTCTTC. Its protein is CASSLPPSGGANEQFF.

The chain couples TRBV11-3 to TRBJ1-2, with TRBD1 identical over 9 bases. V gave up 6 bases and J gave up 2 bases; unmatched junction bases: 4. Germline V gene data show CDR1 as SGHNT and CDR2 as YENEEA. This CDR3 has 14 amino acids. CDR3 region: CASSPDRGNYGYTF. CDR3 nucleotides: TGTGCCAGCAGTCCGGACAGGGGAAACTATGGCTACACCTTC.

This chain joins TRBV7-2 and TRBJ2-5, with 7 bases that match TRBD1. This CDR3 spans 15 amino acids. The ends lost 4 bases at V and 7 bases at J; junction bases unmatched: 12. CDR1 is SGHTA and CDR2 is FQGNSA in the germline V gene. As DNA, the CDR3 is TGTGCCAGCAGCTCCTCTCCGGGACAGACCATGACCCAGTACTTC. The encoded protein is CASSSSPGQTMTQYF.

This chain uses TRBV6-2 or TRBV6-3 with TRBJ2-7; 9 bases match TRBD1. The CDR3 extends over 14 amino acids. In germline, CDR1 is MNHEY, CDR2 SVGEGT. V shed 6 bases, J shed 5 bases, and the junction held 8 bases outside the gene matches. CDR3 region: CASSPDRTGDEQYF. CDR3 DNA: TGTGCCAGCAGCCCAGACCGGACAGGGGACGAGCAGTACTTC.

The chain combines TRBV7-6 with TRBJ2-7, with 9 nucleotides matching TRBD1. Losses at the gene ends were 5 bases for V and 2 bases for J; bases not matched to a gene: 10. CDR1 and CDR2 from the germline V gene are SGHVS and FNYEAQ. CDR3 length equals 16 residues. The CDR3 DNA is TGTGCCAGCAGCCCCTTGTCGGGACAGGGCCCCTACGAGCAGTACTTC. Protein product: CASSPLSGQGPYEQYF.

The chain links TRBV24-1 to TRBJ2-7; D is unresolved. The germline V gene has CDR1 KGHDR and CDR2 SFDVKD. The CDR3 covers 10 residues. V lost 9 bases and J lost 7, with 9 bases in between. The CDR3: CATVCGEQYF. CDR3 nucleotides: TGTGCCACCGTATGCGGAGAGCAGTACTTC.